Detailed here is one T cell receptor (beta chain). This CDR3 spans 15 amino acids. The V and J ends lost 0 bases and 8 bases, in that order; junction bases with no gene match: 8. Germline assignment: CDR1 SGDLS and CDR2 YYNGEE. The sample comes from a study of blood T cell repertoires in COVID-19. Sequenced by immunoSEQ multiplex PCR; TCRdb stores in-frame clones only, minus some. The top ten hold 4.5% to 5.5% of the sample, which has approximately 220,000 clones, around 84% seen once. This chain joins TRBV9 and TRBJ2-1; 7 bases are shared with TRBD1. Sequenced: peripheral blood. The TCR comes from a woman aged 55-70 years who had recovered from COVID-19. CDR3 DNA sequence: TGTGCCAGCAGCGTAGTAGGGGTAAGGGGGCATGAGCAGTTCTTC. Protein sequence: CASSVVGVRGHEQFF. The entire variable domain, with the rest obtained from reference TRBV9 and TRBJ2-1, is as follows: DSGVTQTPKHLITATGQRVTLRCSPRSGDLSVYWYQQSLDQGLQFLIQYYNGEERAKGNILERFSAQQFPDLHSELNLSSLELGDSALYFCASSVVGVRGHEQFFGPGTRLTVL.